One TCR beta chain is described in this entry. What it recognizes is unknown. These data come from a study of cytomegalovirus exposure and HLA in healthy donors. The study's findings and limits: It was taken for granted in presence/absence analyses that sequencing depth across donors was roughly uniform. Versus the approximately 700-donor mean, an Asian-associated ancestry cluster reportedly showed fewer N-insertions in a later analysis.

The CDR3 is 14 residues long. Germline V CDR1 and CDR2: SGHRS, YFSETQ. V lost 6 bases to trimming and J lost 1 base; unmatched junction nucleotides: 3. Vbeta (60) and Jbeta (13) primers were used in the PCR. Clones were read by immunoSEQ multiplex PCR, and TCRdb kept only the in-frame ones, dropping some. The table records about 190,000 clones, roughly 87% of them present only once. This TCR was recovered from a man aged 45 to 65 in good health and CMV-seronegative. The material sequenced was PBMCs. The chain recombines TRBV5-1 with TRBJ2-2, with TRBD1 matching over 7 bases. The CDR3 loop is CASKGTENTGELFF. CDR3 nucleotides: TGCGCCAGCAAAGGGACAGAGAACACCGGGGAGCTGTTTTTT.